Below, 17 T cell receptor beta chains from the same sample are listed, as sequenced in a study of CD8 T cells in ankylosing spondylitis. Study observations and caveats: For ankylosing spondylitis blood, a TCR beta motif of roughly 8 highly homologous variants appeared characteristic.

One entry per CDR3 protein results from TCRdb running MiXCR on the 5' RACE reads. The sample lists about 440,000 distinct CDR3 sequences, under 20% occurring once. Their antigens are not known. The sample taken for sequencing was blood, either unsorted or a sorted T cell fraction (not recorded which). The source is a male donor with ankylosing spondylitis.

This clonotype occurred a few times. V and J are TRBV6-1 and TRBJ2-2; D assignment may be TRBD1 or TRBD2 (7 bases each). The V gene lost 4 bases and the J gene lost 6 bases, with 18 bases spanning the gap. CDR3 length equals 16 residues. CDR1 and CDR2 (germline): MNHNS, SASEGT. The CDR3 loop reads CASSVRTSQGAGELFF. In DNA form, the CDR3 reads TGTGCCAGCAGTGTACGGACTAGTCAGGGGGCCGGGGAGCTGTTTTTT.

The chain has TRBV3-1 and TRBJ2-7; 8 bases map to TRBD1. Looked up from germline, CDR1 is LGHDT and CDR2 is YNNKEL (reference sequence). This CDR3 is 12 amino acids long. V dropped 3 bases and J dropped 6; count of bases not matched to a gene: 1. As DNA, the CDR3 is TGTGCCAGCAGCCAGACAGGGGTCGAGCAGTACTTC. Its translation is CASSQTGVEQYF.

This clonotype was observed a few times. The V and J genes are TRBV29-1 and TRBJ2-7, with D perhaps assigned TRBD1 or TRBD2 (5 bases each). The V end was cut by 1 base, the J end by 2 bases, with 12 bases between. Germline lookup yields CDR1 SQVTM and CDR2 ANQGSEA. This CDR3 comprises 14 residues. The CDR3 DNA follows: TGCAGCGTTGAAGCGGGCCAGGGAGCCTACGAGCAGTACTTC. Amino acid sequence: CSVEAGQGAYEQYF.

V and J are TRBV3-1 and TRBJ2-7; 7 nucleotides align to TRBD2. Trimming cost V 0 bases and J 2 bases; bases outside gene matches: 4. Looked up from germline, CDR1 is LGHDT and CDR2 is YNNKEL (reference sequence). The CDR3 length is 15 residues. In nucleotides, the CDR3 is TGTGCCAGCAGCCAAGAGGTAGCGGGTCCCTACGAGCAGTACTTC. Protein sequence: CASSQEVAGPYEQYF.

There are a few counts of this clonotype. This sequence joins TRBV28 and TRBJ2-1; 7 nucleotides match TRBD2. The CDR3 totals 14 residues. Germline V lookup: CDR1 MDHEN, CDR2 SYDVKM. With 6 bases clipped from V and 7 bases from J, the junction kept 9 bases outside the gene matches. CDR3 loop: CASSQRDVLNEQFF. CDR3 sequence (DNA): TGTGCCAGCAGCCAGCGGGATGTGCTTAATGAGCAGTTCTTC.

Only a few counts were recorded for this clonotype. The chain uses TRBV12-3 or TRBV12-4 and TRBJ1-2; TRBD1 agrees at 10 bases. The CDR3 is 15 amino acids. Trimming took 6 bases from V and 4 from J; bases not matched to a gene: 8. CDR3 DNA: TGTGCCAGCAGACCGGGACAGGGGCCCGGCTATGGCTACACCTTC. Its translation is CASRPGQGPGYGYTF.

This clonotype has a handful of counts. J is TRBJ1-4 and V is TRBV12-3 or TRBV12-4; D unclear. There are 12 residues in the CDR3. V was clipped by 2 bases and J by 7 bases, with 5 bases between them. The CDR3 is CASSLNSEKLFF. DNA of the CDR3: TGTGCCAGCAGTTTAAACAGTGAAAAACTGTTTTTT.

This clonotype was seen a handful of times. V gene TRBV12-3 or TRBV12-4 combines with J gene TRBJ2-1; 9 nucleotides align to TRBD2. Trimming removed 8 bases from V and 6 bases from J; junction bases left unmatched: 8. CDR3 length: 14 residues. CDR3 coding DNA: TGTGCCAGCCGGTTGTCTAGCGGGGCCAATGAGCAGTTCTTC. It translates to CASRLSSGANEQFF.

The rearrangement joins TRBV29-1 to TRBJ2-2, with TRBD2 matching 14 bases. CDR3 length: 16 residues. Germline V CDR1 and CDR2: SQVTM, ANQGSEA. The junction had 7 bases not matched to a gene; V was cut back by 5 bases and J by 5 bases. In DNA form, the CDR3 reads TGCAGCGTTCAGCACGGGACTAGCGGGAGTACCGGGGAGCTGTTTTTT. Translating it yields CSVQHGTSGSTGELFF.

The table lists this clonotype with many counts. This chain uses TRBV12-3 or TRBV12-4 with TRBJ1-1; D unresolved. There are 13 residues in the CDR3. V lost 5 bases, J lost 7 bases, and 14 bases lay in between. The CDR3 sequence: CASSPFRDLEAFF. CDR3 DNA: TGTGCCAGCAGTCCCTTCCGGGATCTTGAAGCTTTCTTT.

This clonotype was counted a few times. DNA of the CDR3: TGTGCCAGCAGCTCGCAGACGTTAGCGGGAGTAAACGAGCAGTTCTTC. Residues: CASSSQTLAGVNEQFF. V is TRBV7-2 and J is TRBJ2-1, with TRBD2 identical over 9 bases. The CDR3 is 16 residues long. V trimming: 4 bases; J trimming: 10 bases; junction bases outside the gene matches: 14. CDR1 SGHTA and CDR2 FQGNSA come from the germline V gene.

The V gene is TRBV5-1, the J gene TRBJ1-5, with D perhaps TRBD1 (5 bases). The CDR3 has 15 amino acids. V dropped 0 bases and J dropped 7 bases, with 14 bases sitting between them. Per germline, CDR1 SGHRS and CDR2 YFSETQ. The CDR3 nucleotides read TGCGCCAGCAGCTTGGATGCCAGGGCGGGACAGCCCCAGCATTTT. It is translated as CASSLDARAGQPQHF.

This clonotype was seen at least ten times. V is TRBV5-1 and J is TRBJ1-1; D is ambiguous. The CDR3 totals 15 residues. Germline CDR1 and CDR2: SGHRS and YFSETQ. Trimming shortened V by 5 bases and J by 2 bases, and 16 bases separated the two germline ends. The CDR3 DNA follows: TGCGCCAGCAGGTGGGAGAAGTCCATTAACACTGAAGCTTTCTTT. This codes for CASRWEKSINTEAFF.

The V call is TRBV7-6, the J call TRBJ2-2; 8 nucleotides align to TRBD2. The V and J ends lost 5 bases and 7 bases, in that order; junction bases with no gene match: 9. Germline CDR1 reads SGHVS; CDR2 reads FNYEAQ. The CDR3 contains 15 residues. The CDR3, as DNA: TGTGCCAGCAGCATACGGACGGGAGGGGGCGGGGAGCTGTTTTTT. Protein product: CASSIRTGGGGELFF.

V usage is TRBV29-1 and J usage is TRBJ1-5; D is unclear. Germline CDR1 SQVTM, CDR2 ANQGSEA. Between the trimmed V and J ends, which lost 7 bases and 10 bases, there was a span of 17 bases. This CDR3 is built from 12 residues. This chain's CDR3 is CSATIPGHPQHF. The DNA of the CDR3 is TGCAGCGCAACCATACCGGGTCACCCCCAGCATTTT. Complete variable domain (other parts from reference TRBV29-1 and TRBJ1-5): SAVISQKPSRDICQRGTSLTIQCQVDSQVTMMFWYRQQPGQSLTLIATANQGSEATYESGFVIDKFPISRPNLTFSTLTVSNMSPEDSSIYLCSATIPGHPQHFGDGTRLSIL.

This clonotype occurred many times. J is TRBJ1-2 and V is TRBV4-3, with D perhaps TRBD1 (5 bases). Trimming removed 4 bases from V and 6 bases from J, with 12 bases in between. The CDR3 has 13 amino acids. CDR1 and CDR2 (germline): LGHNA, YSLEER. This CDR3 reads CASSPSREDGYTF. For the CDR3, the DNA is TGCGCCAGCAGCCCTTCCAGGGAGGATGGCTACACCTTC.

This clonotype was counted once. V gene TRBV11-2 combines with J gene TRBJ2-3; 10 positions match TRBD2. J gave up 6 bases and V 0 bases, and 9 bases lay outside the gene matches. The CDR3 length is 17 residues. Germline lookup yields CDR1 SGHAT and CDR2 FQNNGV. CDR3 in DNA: TGTGCCAGCAGCTTAGAGTCCAGCGGGGGGGCCCGCGATACGCAGTATTTT. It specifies CASSLESSGGARDTQYF.